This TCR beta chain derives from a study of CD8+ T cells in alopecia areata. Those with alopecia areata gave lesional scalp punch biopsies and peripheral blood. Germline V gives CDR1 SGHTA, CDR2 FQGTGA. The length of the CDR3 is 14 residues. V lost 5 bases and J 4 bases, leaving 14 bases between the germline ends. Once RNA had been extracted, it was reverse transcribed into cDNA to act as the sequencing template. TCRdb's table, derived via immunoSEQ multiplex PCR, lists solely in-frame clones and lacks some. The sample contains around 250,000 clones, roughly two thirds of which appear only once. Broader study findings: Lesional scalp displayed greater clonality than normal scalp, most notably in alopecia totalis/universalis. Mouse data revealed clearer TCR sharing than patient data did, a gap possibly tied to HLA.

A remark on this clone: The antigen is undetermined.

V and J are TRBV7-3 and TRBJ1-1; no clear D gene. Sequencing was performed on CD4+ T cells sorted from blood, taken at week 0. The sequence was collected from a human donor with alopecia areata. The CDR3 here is CASSDQPRGTEAFF. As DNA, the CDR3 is TGTGCCAGCAGCGATCAGCCCCGGGGCACTGAAGCTTTCTTT.